This T cell receptor (delta chain) was captured by sequencing in a study of delta chain sequences of gamma delta T cells (dated by TCRdb to the late 2010s). Library creation used 5' RACE. The reads were generated on an Illumina MiSeq. TCRdb recomputed clones from the public reads with CATT; identical DNA rows were then combined. This sample is represented by about 400 delta-chain clones; 44% of them were singletons. Approximately 25% of the sample rests with the top ten. This clone is categorized as medium-sized (0.01 to 0.1%). The antigen this receptor binds is unknown. There are no base qualities to consult, and no much larger clone falls within one base. Germline trimming: 3 bases from V, 1 base from J; junction bases outside gene matches: 8. Including cysteine and phenylalanine, the CDR3 has 16 amino acids. CDR3 DNA is the only sequence kept; it has 48 bases, read in frame from the first base. CDR1 is given as TVYSNPD and CDR2 as GDNSRS, both from the germline V gene (reference sequence).

The origin of this receptor is a human donor in good health. The sequenced sample consisted of either unsorted cells or a sorted T cell fraction (not recorded which). The chain joins TRDV3 to TRDJ1, and 13 junction bases match TRDD3. CDR3 loop: CAFRYWGIRVTDKLIF. The DNA is as follows: TGTGCCTTCCGCTACTGGGGGATACGCGTCACCGATAAACTCATCTTT.